This record concerns one T cell receptor (beta chain) sequence. Antigen specificity is unknown. The data belong to a study of human T cells and chemical hapten exposure. As for the study in general: Patients, chiefly female, had alopecia areata, totalis or universalis. Study conclusions and caveats: Expanded TCRs showed more large CDR3 clusters than pre-sensitization or healthy control sets.

As for time point: pre-sensitization, week 0. Treatment described: therapeutic diphenylcyclopropenone sensitization with weekly scalp DPC. In the library, unique molecular identifiers were attached to individual cDNA molecules. TCRdb re-analysed the RACE reads in MiXCR, keeping a single row per CDR3 protein. The profile shows around 200,000 distinct CDR3 sequences, around 30% of them singletons. Germline V gene data show CDR1 as SGHNT and CDR2 as YENEEA. With 5 bases removed from V and 5 bases from J, the gap between germline ends came to 15 bases. This CDR3 has 14 residues. The sequences come from whole blood, collected in connection with sensitization to the hapten diphenylcyclopropenone (DPC). The chain couples TRBV11-3 to TRBJ2-5; no reliable D call. The source of this sequence is a woman in her 30s with alopecia areata. Some clones in this sample may be carry-over from other donors' samples. The CDR3 bases are TGTGCCAGCAGCCCCGCCTACAGTATGGAGACCCAGTACTTC. The encoded protein is CASSPAYSMETQYF.